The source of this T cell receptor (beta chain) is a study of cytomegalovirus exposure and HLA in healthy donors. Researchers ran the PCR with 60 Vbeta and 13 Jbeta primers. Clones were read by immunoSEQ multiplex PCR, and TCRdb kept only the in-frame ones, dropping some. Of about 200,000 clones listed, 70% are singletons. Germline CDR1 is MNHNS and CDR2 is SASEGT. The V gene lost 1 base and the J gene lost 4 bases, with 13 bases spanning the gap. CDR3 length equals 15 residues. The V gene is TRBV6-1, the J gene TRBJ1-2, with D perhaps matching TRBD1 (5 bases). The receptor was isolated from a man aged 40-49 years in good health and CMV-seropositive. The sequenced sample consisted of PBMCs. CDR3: CASSEDIGAFYGYTF. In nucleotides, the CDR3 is TGTGCCAGCAGTGAAGACATAGGGGCCTTCTATGGCTACACCTTC.